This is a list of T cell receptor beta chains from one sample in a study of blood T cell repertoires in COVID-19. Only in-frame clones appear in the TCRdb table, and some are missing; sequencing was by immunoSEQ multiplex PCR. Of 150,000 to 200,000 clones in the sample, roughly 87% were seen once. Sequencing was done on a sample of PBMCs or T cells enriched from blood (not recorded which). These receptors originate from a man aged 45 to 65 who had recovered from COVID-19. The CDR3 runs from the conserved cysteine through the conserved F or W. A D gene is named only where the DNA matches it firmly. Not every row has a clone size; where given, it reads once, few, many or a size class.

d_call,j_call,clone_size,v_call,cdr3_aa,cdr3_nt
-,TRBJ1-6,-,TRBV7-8,CASSLARSGSSYNSPLHF,TGTGCCAGCAGCTTAGCGCGCTCGGGGAGCTCCTATAATTCACCCCTCCACTTT
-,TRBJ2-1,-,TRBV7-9,CASSLGQGLEQFF,TGTGCCAGCAGCTTAGGGCAGGGACTTGAGCAGTTCTTC
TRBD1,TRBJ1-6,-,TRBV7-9,CASTDGTGISPLHF,TGTGCCAGCACGGACGGGACAGGGATCTCACCCCTCCACTTT
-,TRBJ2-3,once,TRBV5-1,CASSLDPGRPGDTQYF,TGCGCCAGCAGCCTTGATCCCGGGAGACCGGGAGATACGCAGTATTTT
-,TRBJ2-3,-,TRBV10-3,CAISEKDSPDTQYF,TGTGCCATCAGTGAGAAGGACAGCCCAGATACGCAGTATTTT
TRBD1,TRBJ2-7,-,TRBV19,CASSLFPTGLYEQYF,TGTGCCAGTTCCCTATTCCCGACAGGGCTCTACGAGCAGTACTTC
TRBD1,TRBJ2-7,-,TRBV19,CASSIFVGQGSEQYF,TGTGCCAGTAGTATTTTTGTGGGACAGGGTAGCGAGCAGTACTTC
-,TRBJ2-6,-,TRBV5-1,CASSLEASSGANVLTF,TGCGCCAGCAGCTTGGAAGCGAGCTCTGGGGCCAACGTCCTGACTTTC
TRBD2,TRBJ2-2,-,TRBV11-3,CASSLDLASGRTGELFF,TGTGCCAGCAGCTTAGATCTGGCTAGCGGGAGGACCGGGGAGCTGTTTTTT
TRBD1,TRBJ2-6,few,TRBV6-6,CASRPGQGQEFFSGANVLTF,TGTGCCAGCCGTCCGGGACAGGGGCAAGAATTTTTCTCTGGGGCCAACGTCCTGACTTTC
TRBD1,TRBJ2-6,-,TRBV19,CAGNRGSPGANVLTF,TGTGCCGGAAACAGGGGCTCCCCTGGGGCCAACGTCCTGACTTTC
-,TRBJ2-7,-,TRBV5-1,CASIWGHASYEQYF,TGCGCCAGCATTTGGGGACATGCGTCCTACGAGCAGTACTTC
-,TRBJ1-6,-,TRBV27,CASSGRGGYNSPLHF,TGTGCCAGCAGTGGCAGGGGCGGGTATAATTCACCCCTCCACTTT
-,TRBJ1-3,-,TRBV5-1,CASSTGLSGNTIYF,TGCGCCAGCAGCACTGGACTCTCTGGAAACACCATATATTTT
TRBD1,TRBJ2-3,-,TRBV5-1,CASSSGQGGSDTQYF,TGCGCCAGCAGCAGCGGACAGGGGGGCTCAGATACGCAGTATTTT